Each of the 25 T cell receptor beta chains below was sequenced from the same sample in a study of T cells after yellow fever vaccination. In TCRdb, the 5' RACE reads were re-called with MiXCR into one record per CDR3 protein. Here the sample spans some 160,000 distinct CDR3 sequences, 5.5% to 7.5% being singletons. The source material was CD4+ T cells sorted from PBMCs, sampled 5 to 6 days after the first yellow fever vaccination. The source of these receptors is a man aged 18 to 35 who received the YFV17D yellow fever vaccine.

Points on this clonotype: A much larger clone differs from this one at a single base, so this may be a read error. The chain combines TRBV6-2 or TRBV6-3 with TRBJ1-2, with unresolved D. The CDR3 extends over 15 amino acids. Deletions cut 8 bases from V and 0 bases from J, with 16 bases between. The germline gives CDR1 MNHEY, CDR2 SVGEGT. For the CDR3, the DNA is TGTGCCAGCGAGGAGTCCAAGTACCCTAACTATGGCTACACCTTC. Encoded protein: CASEESKYPNYGYTF.

This clonotype was detected many times. The chain links TRBV4-1 to TRBJ2-3; unclear D gene. Germline V gives CDR1 MGHRA, CDR2 YSYEKL. V lost 5 bases, J lost 4 bases, and 19 bases lay in between. This CDR3 is built from 16 residues. CDR3 DNA: TGCGCCAGCAGCGGAGACGGGTTCAGAGAGGCAGATACGCAGTATTTT. Amino acid sequence: CASSGDGFREADTQYF.

The chain is built from TRBV7-2 and TRBJ2-7, with D possibly being TRBD2 (7 bases). The CDR3 totals 14 residues. Germline V lookup: CDR1 SGHTA, CDR2 FQGNSA. Trimming took 5 bases from V and 9 from J, leaving 20 bases between them. This chain's CDR3 is CASSPPGEGLGQYF. The CDR3 bases are TGTGCCAGCAGCCCCCCAGGGGAGGGCTTGGGGCAGTACTTC.

This clonotype was recorded at least ten times. This chain uses TRBV20-1 with TRBJ1-6; D unresolved. This CDR3 contains 14 residues. The V and J ends lost 2 bases and 0 bases respectively, with 5 bases between them. Germline CDR1 and CDR2: DFQATT and SNEGSKA (reference sequence). This CDR3 is CSARLSSYNSPLHF. The DNA of the CDR3 is TGCAGTGCTAGACTTAGCTCCTATAATTCACCCCTCCACTTT.

This clonotype was recorded many times. The chain has TRBV7-2 and TRBJ2-3; TRBD2 agrees at 9 bases. The V and J ends lost 5 bases and 1 base, in that order; junction bases with no gene match: 4. Germline V CDR1 and CDR2: SGHTA, FQGNSA. The CDR3 runs 15 residues. The DNA for the CDR3 is TGTGCCAGCAGCCTCAGACTAGCGGGCACAGATACGCAGTATTTT. Translation gives CASSLRLAGTDTQYF.

This clonotype was seen at least ten times. The chain has TRBV18 and TRBJ2-7; D not certain. Germline-derived CDR1 and CDR2 are KGHSH and LQKENI. CDR3 length: 13 residues. Between the trimmed V and J ends, which lost 0 bases and 3 bases, there was a span of 6 bases. The CDR3 sequence: CASSPPNNYEQYV. CDR3 in DNA: TGTGCCAGCTCACCACCGAACAACTACGAGCAGTACGTC.

V is TRBV27 and J is TRBJ1-6; weak D call: TRBD1 (5 bases). This CDR3 has 15 amino acids. Germline CDR1 MNHEY, CDR2 SMNVEV (reference sequence). Trimming stripped 4 bases from V and 11 bases from J, with 18 bases between. CDR3 in amino acids: CASSSTRQIRTPLHF. The CDR3 DNA reads TGTGCCAGCAGTTCCACTCGACAGATTCGAACACCCCTCCACTTT.

The sample holds many counts of this clonotype. V and J are TRBV5-1 and TRBJ2-2; TRBD2 aligns across 9 bases. After removal of 2 bases from V and 1 base from J, the junction contained 0 bases not matched to a gene. This CDR3 comprises 15 residues. Germline loops: CDR1 SGHRS, CDR2 YFSETQ. CDR3 sequence (DNA): TGCGCCAGCAGCTTTAGCGGGGGGAACACCGGGGAGCTGTTTTTT. This codes for CASSFSGGNTGELFF.

This clonotype occurred a few times. J is TRBJ2-5 and V is TRBV6-1; 10 bases line up with TRBD1. This CDR3 is built from 15 residues. V shed 8 bases and J 4 bases; nucleotides not matched to a gene: 10. Germline V gene lookup returns CDR1 MNHNS and CDR2 SASEGT. CDR3 region: CASRQGARIGETQYF. The CDR3 nucleotides are TGTGCCAGCCGACAGGGGGCGCGAATTGGAGAGACCCAGTACTTC.

The J gene is TRBJ2-3, the V gene TRBV11-2, with D unclear. Trimming pared 2 bases from V and 4 bases from J, leaving 7 bases between. The CDR3 length is 13 residues. Germline CDR1 and CDR2: SGHAT and FQNNGV. Written as DNA, the CDR3 is TGTGCCAGCAGCTTATATCTCGCAGATACGCAGTATTTT. It is translated as CASSLYLADTQYF.

V gene TRBV5-1 combines with J gene TRBJ2-3; TRBD1 aligns across 9 bases. Germline lookup yields CDR1 SGHRS and CDR2 YFSETQ. V was pared by 5 bases and J by 2 bases, with 3 bases of the junction left unmatched. The CDR3 totals 14 residues. The CDR3 is CASRGQGPTDTQYF. CDR3 coding DNA: TGCGCCAGCAGGGGACAGGGACCCACAGATACGCAGTATTTT.

This chain links TRBV18 with TRBJ2-7; 7 positions match TRBD1. This CDR3 has 13 residues. Germline trimming cut 6 bases from V and 6 bases from J; bases unmatched to any gene: 8. Germline V gene data show CDR1 as KGHSH and CDR2 as LQKENI. CDR3 DNA sequence: TGTGCCAGCTCGCGACAGGGTAAGGCCGAGCAGTACTTC. The encoded protein is CASSRQGKAEQYF.

This clonotype has only a few counts. The chain uses TRBV6-2 or TRBV6-3 and TRBJ1-5; 10 positions match TRBD1. After removal of 5 bases from V and 0 bases from J, the junction contained 10 bases not matched to a gene. Germline CDR1 is MNHEY and CDR2 is SVGEGT. The CDR3 extends over 18 amino acids. The CDR3 sequence: CASSAYPGTGASNQPQHF. In nucleotides, the CDR3 is TGTGCCAGCAGTGCCTATCCCGGGACAGGGGCTAGCAATCAGCCCCAGCATTTT.

The chain is built from TRBV7-6 and TRBJ1-1; D gene unclear. Per germline, CDR1 SGHVS and CDR2 FNYEAQ. The V gene lost 0 bases and the J gene lost 0 bases, with 8 bases spanning the gap. The CDR3 length is 15 residues. CDR3 loop: CASSLATSMNTEAFF. In DNA form, the CDR3 reads TGTGCCAGCAGCTTAGCAACAAGTATGAACACTGAAGCTTTCTTT.

Comments on this clonotype: A much larger clone differs by one base, so this may be a read error. This chain links TRBV11-2 with TRBJ2-1, with D perhaps matching TRBD1 (6 bases). CDR1 and CDR2 (germline): SGHAT, FQNNGV. There are 13 residues in the CDR3. V lost 5 bases and J 6 bases, leaving 11 bases between the germline ends. The CDR3 region is CASSPDRTNEQFF. The CDR3 DNA follows: TGTGCCAGCAGCCCGGACAGAACCAATGAGCAGTTCTTC.

This clonotype was counted between two and nine times. V usage is TRBV20-1 and J usage is TRBJ1-6, with D hard to call. CDR3 size: 15 residues. CDR1 and CDR2 (germline): DFQATT, SNEGSKA (reference sequence). Between the trimmed V and J ends, which lost 6 bases and 11 bases, there was a span of 23 bases. The CDR3 reads CSAPTEPLIFAPLHF. Written as DNA, the CDR3 is TGCAGTGCGCCTACAGAACCCCTTATTTTTGCACCCCTCCACTTT.

This chain links TRBV4-3 with TRBJ2-6, with D unresolved. There are 16 residues in the CDR3. Trimming cost V 0 bases and J 2 bases, with 8 bases left between them. Per germline, CDR1 LGHNA and CDR2 YSLEER. The CDR3 DNA is TGCGCCAGCAGCCAAGAAGTATGGGCTGGGGCCAACGTCCTGACTTTC. Protein: CASSQEVWAGANVLTF.

At least ten counts were recorded for this clonotype. The genes are TRBV10-3 and TRBJ2-7; D might be TRBD2 (5 bases). V lost 3 bases, J lost 3 bases, and 9 bases lay in between. CDR1 is ENHRY, CDR2 SYGVKD, per germline. The CDR3 extends over 13 amino acids. The DNA of the CDR3 is TGTGCCATCAGTGACCAGAGGGTCTACGAGCAGTACGTC. Its translation: CAISDQRVYEQYV.

The chain carries TRBV25-1 and TRBJ1-2, with D possibly being TRBD1 (6 bases). V lost 1 base to trimming and J lost 4 bases, with 13 bases between them. Germline loops: CDR1 MGHDK, CDR2 SYGVNS. CDR3 length equals 15 residues. The CDR3 DNA sequence: TGTGCCAGCAGTGAATTGGGGGGGCGAGTCTATGGCTACACCTTC. It is translated as CASSELGGRVYGYTF.

This clonotype was detected many times. The rearrangement uses TRBV4-2 and TRBJ2-1; possible D gene TRBD2, 6 bases. V dropped 3 bases and J dropped 2 bases, with 17 bases sitting between them. The CDR3 sequence is 17 residues long. CDR1 and CDR2 (germline): LGHNA, YNFKEQ. CDR3 bases: TGTGCCAGCAGCCATGGTAGTGCAGGGAGGACCTACAATGAGCAGTTCTTC. Protein: CASSHGSAGRTYNEQFF.

At least ten counts were recorded for this clonotype. The V call is TRBV4-2, the J call TRBJ2-5; D gene unclear. The ends were cut back, 3 bases at V and 2 bases at J, with 10 bases in the middle. Germline loops: CDR1 LGHNA, CDR2 YNFKEQ. This CDR3 is 14 amino acids long. CDR3 sequence (DNA): TGTGCCAGCAGCCAGAATCTTGGGCAAGAGACCCAGTACTTC. It translates to CASSQNLGQETQYF.

This clonotype has at least ten counts. V gene TRBV29-1 combines with J gene TRBJ2-2, with no clear D. The CDR3 has 13 amino acids. In germline, CDR1 is SQVTM, CDR2 ANQGSEA. The V end lost 5 bases, the J end lost 5 bases, and 12 bases lay between the germline ends. CDR3 nucleotides: TGCAGCGTTTTAGTGGCTAGGACCGGGGAGCTGTTTTTT. The encoded protein is CSVLVARTGELFF.

This clonotype was found many times. V is TRBV11-2 and J is TRBJ2-5; tentative D call: TRBD1 (6 bases). The V end lost 5 bases, the J end lost 5 bases, and 12 bases lay between the germline ends. This CDR3 has 13 residues. CDR1 SGHAT and CDR2 FQNNGV come from the germline V gene. CDR3 amino acids: CASSHPGVETQYF. The CDR3 coding sequence is TGTGCCAGCAGCCACCCAGGGGTGGAGACCCAGTACTTC.

This clonotype came up many times. The CDR3 region is CASTFTSGGANEQFF. The CDR3 nucleotides are TGTGCCAGCACCTTCACTAGCGGGGGGGCAAATGAGCAGTTCTTC. This chain links TRBV12-3 or TRBV12-4 with TRBJ2-1; 13 bases agree with TRBD2. V trimming: 7 bases; J trimming: 7 bases; junction bases outside the gene matches: 7. The CDR3 runs to 15 residues.

This clonotype has at least ten counts. CDR3 sequence (DNA): TGCAGCGTTGTAGCACCCACGAACACTGAAGCTTTCTTT. Its translation is CSVVAPTNTEAFF. The chain combines TRBV29-1 with TRBJ1-1; D is undetermined. V lost 4 bases and J lost 1, with 10 bases in between. The CDR3 runs to 13 residues. CDR1 SQVTM and CDR2 ANQGSEA come from the germline V gene.